This T cell receptor beta chain was recovered during a study of blood T cell repertoires in COVID-19. Study members were between roughly 18 and 100 years old and lived in some 22 US regions. In the study's own analysis: Estimation of nucleated cell counts relied on the amplification of reference gene primers. The repertoire was sequenced with immunoSEQ multiplex PCR; TCRdb's copy has only in-frame clones and lacks some. Clone size and V and J calls were adopted from that table, with D and trimming inferred from the DNA. The sample holds approximately 260,000 clones, roughly nine tenths seen once. The CDR3 extends over 17 amino acids. V was pared by 3 bases and J by 2 bases, with 16 bases between. Germline loops: CDR1 KGHSH, CDR2 LQKENI.

The chain is built from TRBV18 and TRBJ1-4; weak D call: TRBD1 (5 bases). This receptor was taken from an older woman who had recovered from COVID-19. The sample comprised PBMCs or T cells enriched from blood (not recorded which). As DNA, the CDR3 is TGTGCCAGCTCACCCCTAAGGCGGGGGGAGACTAATGAAAAACTGTTTTTT. It codes for CASSPLRRGETNEKLFF.